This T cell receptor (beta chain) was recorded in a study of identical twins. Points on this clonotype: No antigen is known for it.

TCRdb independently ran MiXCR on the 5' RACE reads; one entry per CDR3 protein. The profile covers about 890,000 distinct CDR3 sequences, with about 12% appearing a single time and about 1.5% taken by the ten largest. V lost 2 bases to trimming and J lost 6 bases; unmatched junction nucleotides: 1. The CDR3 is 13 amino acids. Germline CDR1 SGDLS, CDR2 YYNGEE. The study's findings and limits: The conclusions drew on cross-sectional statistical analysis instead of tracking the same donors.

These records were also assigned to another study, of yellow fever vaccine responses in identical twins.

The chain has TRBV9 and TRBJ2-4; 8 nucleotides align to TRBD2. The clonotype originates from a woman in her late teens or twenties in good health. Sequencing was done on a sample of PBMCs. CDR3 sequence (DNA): TGTGCCAGCAGCGTCGGGGGGGGAAACATTCAGTACTTC. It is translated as CASSVGGGNIQYF. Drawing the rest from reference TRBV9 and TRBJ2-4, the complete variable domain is DSGVTQTPKHLITATGQRVTLRCSPRSGDLSVYWYQQSLDQGLQFLIQYYNGEERAKGNILERFSAQQFPDLHSELNLSSLELGDSALYFCASSVGGGNIQYFGAGTRLSVL.